This TCR beta chain came from a study of blood T cell repertoires in COVID-19 (TCRdb year 2020). Regarding the complete study: Collaborator samples came from the United States, Italy and Spain and covered acute and convalescent phases of COVID-19. Where available, HLA class I and class II types were obtained from metadata supplied by the sample provider rather than from assay-based typing. The samples were drawn from the first 160 participants of the ongoing ImmuneRACE study and from 1,200 or so subjects provided by 6 global collaborators. The prospective study material was composed of cDNA or gDNA derived from T cells, B-cell-depleted T cells, or PBMCs. The sample metadata nearly always contained a de-identified subject ID, COVID-19 status, age in years and sex. The repertoires were made available in a free public database intended to serve as a resource for research on the immune response to SARS-CoV-2. Deeply sampled blood TCRbeta repertoires from subjects exposed to, actively infected with, or recovered from COVID-19 were included in the dataset.

The paper's findings and limits, for the study overall: The quantity of clinical and demographic metadata differed by source and by participant and was supplied without curation.

Notes on this clone: It lacks a known antigen. The record has no base qualities; no much larger clone is one base away.

The collaborating institutions used their own protocols to collect whole blood in K2EDTA tubes. For TCRbeta analysis, collaborators shipped samples as frozen whole blood, isolated PBMCs, or DNA extracted from either of those sample types. TCRbeta CDR3 regions were amplified from genomic DNA by means of the immunoSEQ Assay, a bias-controlled multiplex PCR. The authors processed their data as follows. The number of nucleated cells in each sample was estimated from the amplification of reference gene primers within the assay. To quantify the absolute abundance of each unique TCRbeta CDR3 rearrangement, sequence reads were collapsed and filtered. For each sample, productive Simpson clonality was calculated as the square root of Simpson's diversity index over productive rearrangements. In TCRdb, the immuneACCESS table is reduced to in-frame sequences with V and J assigned. These tables do not hold every clone; where another copy was compared, an unresolved V gene accounts for under half, and the others remain unexplained. That table furnishes V, J and clone size, whereas the DNA furnished D and trimming. The sample includes 150,000 to 200,000 clones, with 90% observed a single time. The ten largest account for 15% to 20% of the sample.

Spanning cysteine to phenylalanine, the CDR3 consists of 15 amino acids. Only CDR3 DNA remains: 45 bases, in frame from the first base. According to the germline V gene, CDR1 reads SGHTA and CDR2 reads FQGNSA. The V end loses 1 base and the J end loses 7 bases, and a stretch of 13 bases separates them. The sequence is built from TRBV7-2 and TRBJ1-4, with a tentative D gene TRBD1 over 6 matching bases. The sequence was obtained from a man in his 60s with active or convalescent COVID-19. Sequencing was performed on peripheral blood. The CDR3 protein sequence reads: CASSLVSGVGEKLFF. In nucleotides, the sequence is TGTGCCAGCAGCTTAGTTTCAGGGGTGGGTGAAAAACTGTTTTTT.